This TCR beta chain was identified during a study of blood T cell repertoires in COVID-19. The table came from immunoSEQ multiplex PCR; TCRdb's copy has only in-frame clones and leaves some out. The table includes 200,000 to 300,000 clones, about 90% detected once. The CDR3 runs to 13 residues. Germline CDR1 SGHRS, CDR2 YFSETQ. V lost 2 bases, J lost 4 bases, and 1 base stayed unmatched. V and J are TRBV5-1 and TRBJ2-5, with 8 bases aligning to TRBD1. Sequenced input: peripheral blood. This TCR was recovered from a woman aged 25 to 45 who had recovered from COVID-19. CDR3 sequence reads: CASSFRGRETQYF. The CDR3 coding sequence is TGCGCCAGCAGCTTCAGGGGGCGAGAGACCCAGTACTTC.